These 25 T cell receptor beta chains share one sample of origin, sequenced in a study of beta chain features in type 1 diabetes. The sequenced template was cDNA made from the entire isolated RNA. Measured with immunoSEQ multiplex PCR; TCRdb has only the in-frame clones, and not every one. Of about 650,000 clones in the sample, approximately 13% are singletons; the top ten hold around 0.12%. No antigen has been assigned to these receptors. Points from the study as a whole: There was a moderate but significant shortening of TCRB CDR3s in all four CD4+ subsets of Type 1 diabetes patients.

The specimen was naive CD4+ T cells from blood. Receptors were obtained from a young man with type 1 diabetes.

There are a few counts of this clone. V usage is TRBV18 and J usage is TRBJ2-5, with TRBD2 identical over 9 bases. After removal of 3 bases from V and 2 bases from J, the junction contained 4 bases not matched to a gene. CDR1 and CDR2 (germline): KGHSH, LQKENI. CDR3 length equals 15 residues. CDR3 DNA sequence: TGTGCCAGCTCACCGCTAGCGGGGAGACAAGAGACCCAGTACTTC. It codes for CASSPLAGRQETQYF.

The gene calls are TRBV27 and TRBJ1-2; TRBD1 aligns across 8 bases. CDR1 is MNHEY, CDR2 SMNVEV, per germline (reference sequence). This CDR3 contains 17 residues. Trimming removed 6 bases from V and 8 bases from J; junction bases left unmatched: 20. The CDR3 nucleotides are TGTGCCAGCAGACGTACCGCACAGGGGGTGATCCCTGGGGGCTACACCTTC. This sequence encodes CASRRTAQGVIPGGYTF.

The chain carries TRBV7-9 and TRBJ1-1; D is unresolved. The ends were cut back, 0 bases at V and 6 bases at J, with 14 bases in the middle. The CDR3 is made up of 15 amino acids. The V gene's germline CDR1 is SEHNR and CDR2 FQNEAQ (reference sequence). This CDR3 is CASSLALRGIPEAFF. The DNA of the CDR3 is TGTGCCAGCAGCTTAGCTTTACGGGGAATCCCTGAAGCTTTCTTT.

This clone appeared a few times. The rearrangement joins TRBV6-5 to TRBJ1-1; D is perhaps TRBD1 (5 bases). The germline V and J ends were trimmed by 4 bases and 8 bases, with 17 bases remaining between them. The CDR3 length is 14 residues. Germline-derived CDR1 and CDR2 are MNHEY and SVGAGI. Written as DNA, the CDR3 is TGTGCCAGCAGTTCCAAGACCCCTCGGGGGGAAGCTTTCTTT. Translation: CASSSKTPRGEAFF.

The table lists this clone with a few counts. The chain uses TRBV19 and TRBJ2-5; possibly TRBD2 for D (6 bases). The length of the CDR3 is 15 residues. V was clipped by 0 bases and J by 5 bases, with 13 bases between them. Germline values: CDR1 LNHDA, CDR2 SQIVND (reference sequence). The DNA for the CDR3 is TGTGCCAGTAGTATAGAAGGAGGGCCGGGGGAGACCCAGTACTTC. Encoded protein: CASSIEGGPGETQYF.

This clone was recorded a few times. The chain couples TRBV29-1 to TRBJ2-7; tentatively, D is TRBD1 (6 bases). Germline V lookup: CDR1 SQVTM, CDR2 ANQGSEA. CDR3 length equals 16 residues. V lost 4 bases, J lost 0 bases, and 19 bases lay in between. The CDR3 DNA reads as TGCAGCGTTGTGGATCCGGGACACCACTCCTCCTACGAGCAGTACTTC. Protein sequence: CSVVDPGHHSSYEQYF.

This chain uses TRBV4-3 with TRBJ2-7, with D possibly being TRBD1 (5 bases). The CDR3 consists of 15 residues. Trimming took off 1 base at V and 0 bases at J, with 10 bases between the two ends. Germline V CDR1 and CDR2: LGHNA, YSLEER. The CDR3 region is CASSQVLTDSYEQYF. The DNA for the CDR3 is TGCGCCAGCAGCCAAGTGTTGACAGACTCCTACGAGCAGTACTTC.

There are a few counts of this clone. Other DNA variants within this sample encode the same CDR3. The chain uses TRBV7-2 and TRBJ1-5; D remains ambiguous. The CDR3 covers 12 residues. The V and J ends lost 1 base and 5 bases respectively, with 3 bases between them. Germline lookup yields CDR1 SGHTA and CDR2 FQGNSA. The CDR3 DNA reads as TGTGCCAGCAGCTTAGGGGATCAGCCCCAGCATTTT. Amino acids: CASSLGDQPQHF.

In DNA form, the CDR3 reads TGCGCCAGCAGCCAAGAGGGGTCCCCCTCCTACGAGCAGTACTTC. Protein sequence: CASSQEGSPSYEQYF. The V gene is TRBV4-3, the J gene TRBJ2-7; D uncertain. V was shortened by 0 bases and J by 0 bases, with 9 bases between the two germline ends. The V gene's germline CDR1 is LGHNA and CDR2 YSLEER. CDR3 length: 15 amino acids.

The V gene is TRBV7-2, the J gene TRBJ2-7; D not resolved. Germline lookup yields CDR1 SGHTA and CDR2 FQGNSA. Trimming pared 1 base from V and 7 bases from J, leaving 14 bases between. CDR3 length: 14 amino acids. The CDR3 sequence is CASSLGGTPSEQYF. CDR3 bases: TGTGCCAGCAGCTTAGGAGGCACCCCTAGTGAGCAGTACTTC.

Only a few counts were recorded for this clone. The chain employs TRBV4-3 and TRBJ2-2; D is unresolved. This CDR3 is 17 amino acids long. CDR1 is LGHNA, CDR2 YSLEER, per germline. The germline V and J ends were trimmed by 4 bases and 0 bases, with 15 bases remaining between them. The CDR3 coding sequence is TGCGCCAGCAGCCCCTACGCGGCCCGAACGAACACCGGGGAGCTGTTTTTT. Its translation is CASSPYAARTNTGELFF.

The CDR3 spells CAWMKGSGGQGDTQYF. CDR3 nucleotides: TGTGCCTGGATGAAAGGTAGCGGGGGCCAGGGAGATACGCAGTATTTT. The genes are TRBV30 and TRBJ2-3; the match to TRBD2 covers 9 bases. CDR1 is GTSNPN, CDR2 SVGIG, per germline (reference sequence). J lost 5 bases, V lost 4 bases, and 13 bases had no gene match. The CDR3 is 16 residues long.

V gene TRBV11-2 combines with J gene TRBJ1-4; D not certain. Trimming removed 0 bases at V and 8 bases at J, with 7 bases between. The CDR3 runs 13 residues. The germline V gene encodes CDR1 SGHAT and CDR2 FQNNGV. CDR3 bases: TGTGCCAGCAGCTTAGACCAGGTCGAAAAACTGTTTTTT. Residues: CASSLDQVEKLFF.

The table lists this clone with a few counts. This sequence joins TRBV28 and TRBJ1-2, with 7 bases matching TRBD1. The CDR3 has 15 amino acids. J lost 0 bases, V lost 2 bases, and 3 bases had no gene match. Per germline, CDR1 MDHEN and CDR2 SYDVKM. CDR3 sequence reads: CASSLVTGPNYGYTF. The CDR3 DNA reads TGTGCCAGCAGTTTAGTGACAGGGCCTAACTATGGCTACACCTTC.

A few counts support this clone. The CDR3 nucleotides read TGTGCCAGCAGTTCATTGACCCCCACCTCCCTCTCGTATGGCTACACCTTC. This encodes CASSSLTPTSLSYGYTF. This chain uses TRBV28 with TRBJ1-2; D is undetermined. This CDR3 spans 17 amino acids. V was shortened by 4 bases and J by 5 bases, with 23 bases between the two germline ends. The germline V gene encodes CDR1 MDHEN and CDR2 SYDVKM.

The chain combines TRBV29-1 with TRBJ1-3; D gene ambiguous. CDR1 is SQVTM, CDR2 ANQGSEA, per germline. Trimming stripped 4 bases from V and 2 bases from J, with 6 bases between. There are 12 residues in the CDR3. The CDR3 DNA reads as TGCAGCGTTGCATCTCCTGGAAACACCATATATTTT. Its protein product is CSVASPGNTIYF.

This clone has more than one count but fewer than ten. The chain couples TRBV27 to TRBJ2-7; 9 bases map to TRBD1. V was clipped by 5 bases and J by 4 bases; unmatched bases: 9. The germline CDR1 and CDR2 sequences are MNHEY and SMNVEV (reference sequence). The CDR3 is 15 residues long. CDR3: CASSPHRGLSYEQYF. The CDR3 nucleotides are TGTGCCAGCAGTCCCCACAGGGGGCTTTCTTACGAGCAGTACTTC.

This clone was seen more than once but under ten times. One junction end does not reproduce the germline sequence, and a read error may be involved. This sequence joins TRBV7-6 and TRBJ2-1; no reliable D call. Germline V gene lookup returns CDR1 SGHVS and CDR2 FNYEAQ. The CDR3 consists of 14 residues. The CDR3: CASSFSFSSNEQFF. DNA for the CDR3: TGTGCCAGCAGCTTTAGTTTCTCCTCCAATGAGCAGTTCTTC.

The chain joins TRBV4-1 to TRBJ2-5; 8 bases map to TRBD1. The CDR3 covers 14 residues. Germline V gene lookup returns CDR1 MGHRA and CDR2 YSYEKL. Trimming removed 0 bases from V and 7 bases from J; junction bases left unmatched: 4. For the CDR3, the DNA is TGCGCCAGCAGCCAAGAGGACAGGGTTGGGACCCAGTACTTC. It yields the protein CASSQEDRVGTQYF.

Here the CDR3 reads CASSLPGSNEKLFF. The CDR3 nucleotides read TGTGCCAGCAGTTTACCCGGGTCCAATGAAAAACTGTTTTTT. This sequence joins TRBV28 and TRBJ1-4, with unresolved D. Germline CDR1 reads MDHEN; CDR2 reads SYDVKM. The V end lost 2 bases, the J end lost 5 bases, and 9 bases lay between the germline ends. CDR3 length: 14 residues.

This clone was recorded a few times. The sample has other DNA sequences that encode this CDR3 too. This chain connects TRBV11-3 to TRBJ1-2; D is unclear. The CDR3 has 12 residues. V shed 0 bases and J shed 8 bases, with 7 bases lying between them. Germline V gene sequence: CDR1 SGHNT, CDR2 YENEEA. The CDR3 is CASSLEGGGYTF. DNA for the CDR3: TGTGCCAGCAGCTTAGAGGGAGGCGGCTACACCTTC.

The chain carries TRBV6-5 and TRBJ2-7; the D is unclear. CDR3 size: 13 residues. V was trimmed by 7 bases and J by 0 bases, leaving 10 bases between them. Per the germline V gene, CDR1 is MNHEY and CDR2 is SVGAGI. In DNA, the CDR3 is TGTGCCAGCAAGGAAAGCAACTCCTACGAGCAGTACTTC. This translates into CASKESNSYEQYF.

This clone was detected only a few times. The J gene is TRBJ1-5, the V gene TRBV28, with D unresolved. Trimming stripped 5 bases from V and 5 bases from J, with 4 bases between. Germline-derived CDR1 and CDR2 are MDHEN and SYDVKM. The CDR3 has 11 amino acids. CDR3 in DNA: TGTGCCAGCAGTCTATATCAGCCCCAGCATTTT. It specifies CASSLYQPQHF.

There are a few counts of this clone. The V call is TRBV28, the J call TRBJ2-7; 9 bases line up with TRBD1. Per the germline V gene, CDR1 is MDHEN and CDR2 is SYDVKM. The CDR3 sequence is 15 residues long. The J segment lost 8 bases and the V segment lost 5 bases, leaving 13 bases of the junction unmatched. This CDR3 is CASSESDRGSHKQYF. The CDR3 DNA reads TGTGCCAGCAGTGAATCGGACAGGGGTTCGCATAAGCAGTACTTC.

This chain uses TRBV27 with TRBJ2-2; a possible D gene is TRBD2 (6 bases). The germline V gene has CDR1 MNHEY and CDR2 SMNVEV (reference sequence). The CDR3 covers 15 residues. V was pared by 5 bases and J by 6 bases, with 16 bases between. As DNA, the CDR3 is TGTGCCAGCAGTCCCGGGACTTATGTGGCCGGGGAGCTGTTTTTT. Translation: CASSPGTYVAGELFF.